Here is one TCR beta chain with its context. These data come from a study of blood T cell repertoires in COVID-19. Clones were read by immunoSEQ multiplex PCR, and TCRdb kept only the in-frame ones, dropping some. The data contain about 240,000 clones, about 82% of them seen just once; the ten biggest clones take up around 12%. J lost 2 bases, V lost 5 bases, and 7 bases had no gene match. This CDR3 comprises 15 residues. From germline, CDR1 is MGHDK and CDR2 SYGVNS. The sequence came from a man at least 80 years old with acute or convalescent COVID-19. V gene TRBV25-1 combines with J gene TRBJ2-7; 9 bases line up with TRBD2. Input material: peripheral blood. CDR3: CASSPIAGAPYEQYF. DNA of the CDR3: TGTGCCAGCAGTCCTATAGCGGGAGCCCCCTACGAGCAGTACTTC.